A selection of T cell receptor beta chains follows, all from one sample in a study of graft-versus-host responses after intestinal transplantation. Sequencing was performed with immunoSEQ multiplex PCR; in TCRdb, only in-frame clones are kept and a portion is missing. The data show approximately 24,000 clones, with more than 80% seen just once and about 0.5% held by the top ten. Sequencing used PBMCs, obtained 18 days after transplant. The receptors were gathered from a human patient who received an intestinal transplant, so some T cells may come from the graft donor. Each CDR3 is given with its conserved first and last residue. The order of the fields is D gene, J gene, V gene, clone size, CDR3 protein, CDR3 DNA. A D gene is named only where the DNA matches it firmly. Clone sizes are given selectively: once, few, many, or a class where the clone is expanded.

D gene: NA; J gene: TRBJ1-4; V gene: TRBV5-1; clone size: NA; CDR3 protein: CASSPRDGYEKLFF; CDR3 DNA: TGCGCCAGCAGCCCCCGGGACGGGTATGAAAAACTGTTTTTT
D gene: NA; J gene: TRBJ2-1; V gene: TRBV13; clone size: NA; CDR3 protein: CASSLDSNPYNEQFF; CDR3 DNA: TGTGCCAGCAGCTTAGACAGCAACCCCTACAATGAGCAGTTCTTC
D gene: TRBD2; J gene: TRBJ2-3; V gene: TRBV18; clone size: NA; CDR3 protein: CASSPPVASGNTQYF; CDR3 DNA: TGTGCCAGCTCACCACCGGTGGCTAGCGGCAATACGCAGTATTTT
D gene: NA; J gene: TRBJ2-2; V gene: TRBV18; clone size: NA; CDR3 protein: CASSLMDLANTGELFF; CDR3 DNA: TGTGCCAGCTCACTCATGGACTTAGCTAACACCGGGGAGCTGTTTTTT
D gene: NA; J gene: TRBJ1-2; V gene: TRBV7-9; clone size: NA; CDR3 protein: CASSLSFYGYTF; CDR3 DNA: TGTGCCAGCAGCTTAAGTTTCTATGGCTACACCTTC
D gene: NA; J gene: TRBJ1-1; V gene: TRBV13; clone size: NA; CDR3 protein: CASSLRRGVTEAFF; CDR3 DNA: TGTGCCAGCAGCCTCCGGAGAGGGGTAACTGAAGCTTTCTTT
D gene: NA; J gene: TRBJ2-2; V gene: TRBV11-2; clone size: NA; CDR3 protein: CASSSFAGPVSRELFF; CDR3 DNA: TGTGCCAGCAGCTCGTTTGCGGGACCCGTTTCCAGGGAGCTGTTTTTT
D gene: TRBD1; J gene: TRBJ1-2; V gene: TRBV5-4; clone size: few; CDR3 protein: CASSSFLMTGTYGYTF; CDR3 DNA: TGTGCCAGCAGCTCATTCCTAATGACAGGGACCTATGGCTACACCTTC
D gene: TRBD1; J gene: TRBJ1-1; V gene: TRBV11-3; clone size: NA; CDR3 protein: CASSPPQGGTEAFF; CDR3 DNA: TGTGCCAGCAGCCCCCCCCAGGGGGGCACTGAAGCTTTCTTT
D gene: TRBD1; J gene: TRBJ1-2; V gene: TRBV4-1; clone size: NA; CDR3 protein: CASSHPTGGLRGYTF; CDR3 DNA: TGCGCCAGCAGCCACCCGACAGGGGGCCTGCGTGGCTACACCTTC
D gene: NA; J gene: TRBJ2-3; V gene: TRBV14; clone size: NA; CDR3 protein: CASSPHYPWLTDTQYF; CDR3 DNA: TGTGCCAGCAGCCCCCACTACCCCTGGTTGACAGATACGCAGTATTTT
D gene: TRBD1; J gene: TRBJ1-1; V gene: TRBV30; clone size: few; CDR3 protein: CAWSQGGTEAFF; CDR3 DNA: TGTGCCTGGAGTCAGGGGGGCACTGAAGCTTTCTTT
D gene: TRBD2; J gene: TRBJ2-1; V gene: TRBV25-1; clone size: NA; CDR3 protein: CAVGGGIEQFF; CDR3 DNA: TGTGCCGTTGGGGGGGGGATTGAGCAGTTCTTC
D gene: TRBD1; J gene: TRBJ1-1; V gene: TRBV7-9; clone size: NA; CDR3 protein: CASSPGQGDTEAFF; CDR3 DNA: TGTGCCAGCAGCCCCGGACAGGGGGACACTGAAGCTTTCTTT
D gene: NA; J gene: TRBJ1-1; V gene: TRBV2; clone size: NA; CDR3 protein: CASKGGGTVGLF; CDR3 DNA: TGTGCCAGCAAAGGGGGGGGGACGGTTGGGCTCTTT
D gene: TRBD2; J gene: TRBJ2-3; V gene: TRBV27; clone size: NA; CDR3 protein: CASSLLAGGTDTQYF; CDR3 DNA: TGTGCCAGCAGTTTATTAGCGGGGGGGACAGATACGCAGTATTTT
D gene: NA; J gene: TRBJ1-6; V gene: TRBV9; clone size: NA; CDR3 protein: CASSVDSFNSPLHF; CDR3 DNA: TGTGCCAGCAGCGTAGACAGCTTCAATTCACCCCTCCACTTT
D gene: NA; J gene: TRBJ2-2; V gene: TRBV27; clone size: NA; CDR3 protein: CASSLQGPGELFF; CDR3 DNA: TGTGCCAGCAGTTTACAGGGGCCCGGGGAGCTGTTTTTT
D gene: NA; J gene: TRBJ2-3; V gene: TRBV29-1; clone size: NA; CDR3 protein: CSVEIGHLSTDTQYF; CDR3 DNA: TGCAGCGTTGAAATAGGACACCTTAGCACAGATACGCAGTATTTT
D gene: NA; J gene: TRBJ1-5; V gene: TRBV27; clone size: NA; CDR3 protein: CASSLTGAAQPQHF; CDR3 DNA: TGTGCCAGCAGTTTAACGGGGGCCGCTCAGCCCCAGCATTTT
D gene: NA; J gene: TRBJ2-1; V gene: TRBV15; clone size: NA; CDR3 protein: CATSMNEVDEQFF; CDR3 DNA: TGTGCCACCAGCATGAATGAGGTCGATGAGCAGTTCTTC
D gene: TRBD1; J gene: TRBJ1-1; V gene: TRBV5-1; clone size: NA; CDR3 protein: CASGLRQGGTEAFF; CDR3 DNA: TGCGCCAGCGGTTTAAGACAGGGGGGCACTGAAGCTTTCTTT
D gene: NA; J gene: TRBJ2-5; V gene: TRBV2; clone size: NA; CDR3 protein: CASNPTILITGETQYF; CDR3 DNA: TGTGCCAGCAATCCGACCATCCTTATCACAGGAGAGACCCAGTACTTC
D gene: NA; J gene: TRBJ2-5; V gene: TRBV7-8; clone size: NA; CDR3 protein: CASSWWGQETQYF; CDR3 DNA: TGTGCCAGCAGCTGGTGGGGTCAAGAGACCCAGTACTTC
D gene: NA; J gene: TRBJ2-7; V gene: TRBV7-8; clone size: once; CDR3 protein: CASSSSGTFPYEQYF; CDR3 DNA: TGTGCCAGCAGCTCCTCCGGGACGTTCCCCTACGAGCAGTACTTC
D gene: TRBD2; J gene: TRBJ2-1; V gene: TRBV4-1; clone size: NA; CDR3 protein: CASSQDRLAAGEQFF; CDR3 DNA: TGCGCCAGCAGCCAAGACCGACTAGCGGCAGGTGAGCAGTTCTTC
D gene: TRBD1; J gene: TRBJ2-6; V gene: TRBV5-5; clone size: NA; CDR3 protein: CASSYVHDRAFGANVLTF; CDR3 DNA: TGTGCCAGCAGCTACGTCCATGACAGGGCCTTTGGGGCCAACGTCCTGACTTTC
D gene: TRBD2; J gene: TRBJ2-3; V gene: TRBV27; clone size: few; CDR3 protein: CASSPDGGDTQYF; CDR3 DNA: TGTGCCAGCAGTCCGGACGGGGGGGATACGCAGTATTTT
D gene: NA; J gene: TRBJ2-6; V gene: TRBV28; clone size: NA; CDR3 protein: CASSSEGVIFGANVLTF; CDR3 DNA: TGTGCCAGCAGTTCCGAGGGAGTGATCTTCGGGGCCAACGTCCTGACTTTC
D gene: NA; J gene: TRBJ2-7; V gene: TRBV10-3; clone size: few; CDR3 protein: CAISSGHPYEQYF; CDR3 DNA: TGTGCCATCAGTTCGGGACACCCCTACGAGCAGTACTTC
D gene: NA; J gene: TRBJ1-4; V gene: TRBV4-2; clone size: NA; CDR3 protein: CASSGETDRNEKLFF; CDR3 DNA: TGTGCCAGCAGTGGGGAGACAGACCGTAATGAAAAACTGTTTTTT
D gene: NA; J gene: TRBJ1-6; V gene: TRBV6-1; clone size: NA; CDR3 protein: CASSEGAGTGYNSPLHF; CDR3 DNA: TGTGCCAGCAGTGAAGGTGCTGGGACGGGATATAATTCACCCCTCCACTTT
D gene: NA; J gene: TRBJ1-1; V gene: TRBV19; clone size: NA; CDR3 protein: CASSIWMGNTEAFF; CDR3 DNA: TGTGCCAGTAGTATTTGGATGGGGAACACTGAAGCTTTCTTT
D gene: TRBD2; J gene: TRBJ2-1; V gene: TRBV6-5; clone size: NA; CDR3 protein: CASSPWTSGYNEQFF; CDR3 DNA: TGTGCCAGCAGCCCTTGGACTAGCGGTTACAATGAGCAGTTCTTC
D gene: NA; J gene: TRBJ1-2; V gene: TRBV12-5; clone size: NA; CDR3 protein: CASGPGLGYGYTF; CDR3 DNA: TGTGCTAGTGGCCCGGGACTTGGCTATGGCTACACCTTC
D gene: NA; J gene: TRBJ1-5; V gene: TRBV10-3; clone size: NA; CDR3 protein: CAIKAAADQPQHF; CDR3 DNA: TGTGCCATCAAGGCGGCAGCCGATCAGCCCCAGCATTTT
D gene: NA; J gene: TRBJ1-2; V gene: TRBV6-5; clone size: NA; CDR3 protein: CASSYLGPGDYGYTF; CDR3 DNA: TGTGCCAGCAGTTACTTGGGCCCAGGAGACTATGGCTACACCTTC
D gene: NA; J gene: TRBJ1-1; V gene: TRBV19; clone size: NA; CDR3 protein: CASSIAGPTEAFF; CDR3 DNA: TGTGCCAGTAGTATCGCGGGTCCCACTGAAGCTTTCTTT
D gene: NA; J gene: TRBJ1-5; V gene: TRBV27; clone size: NA; CDR3 protein: CASSPGIHQPQHF; CDR3 DNA: TGTGCCAGCAGTCCAGGGATCCATCAGCCCCAGCATTTT
D gene: NA; J gene: TRBJ1-1; V gene: TRBV2; clone size: NA; CDR3 protein: CASSEGYEAFF; CDR3 DNA: TGTGCCAGCAGTGAAGGATATGAAGCTTTCTTT
D gene: NA; J gene: TRBJ1-2; V gene: TRBV5-1; clone size: NA; CDR3 protein: CASSLGRVAYGYTF; CDR3 DNA: TGCGCCAGCAGCCTAGGTCGGGTGGCTTATGGCTACACCTTC
D gene: TRBD2; J gene: TRBJ2-1; V gene: TRBV6-5; clone size: NA; CDR3 protein: CASRTGGGYNEQFF; CDR3 DNA: TGTGCCAGCAGAACGGGCGGGGGGTACAATGAGCAGTTCTTC
D gene: NA; J gene: TRBJ1-1; V gene: TRBV6-6; clone size: NA; CDR3 protein: CASLRGGTEAFF; CDR3 DNA: TGTGCCTCCCTGAGGGGGGGGACTGAAGCTTTCTTT
D gene: TRBD1; J gene: TRBJ2-7; V gene: TRBV19; clone size: NA; CDR3 protein: CASRGEPGQGRYEQYF; CDR3 DNA: TGTGCCAGTAGGGGGGAACCGGGACAGGGGCGCTACGAGCAGTACTTC
D gene: NA; J gene: TRBJ1-5; V gene: TRBV2; clone size: NA; CDR3 protein: CASSEGFQPQHF; CDR3 DNA: TGTGCCAGCAGTGAAGGATTTCAGCCCCAGCATTTT
D gene: TRBD2; J gene: TRBJ2-1; V gene: TRBV5-6; clone size: NA; CDR3 protein: CASSPPSGGAGEQFF; CDR3 DNA: TGTGCCAGCAGCCCCCCTAGCGGGGGGGCTGGTGAGCAGTTCTTC
D gene: NA; J gene: TRBJ2-5; V gene: TRBV5-1; clone size: NA; CDR3 protein: CASRKTGETQYF; CDR3 DNA: TGCGCCAGCAGGAAAACCGGAGAGACCCAGTACTTC
D gene: NA; J gene: TRBJ2-2; V gene: TRBV7-8; clone size: NA; CDR3 protein: CASSPRVSRELFF; CDR3 DNA: TGTGCCAGCAGCCCCAGGGTTAGTAGGGAGCTGTTTTTT
D gene: NA; J gene: TRBJ1-1; V gene: TRBV13; clone size: NA; CDR3 protein: CASSAPPRGFLEAFF; CDR3 DNA: TGTGCCAGCAGCGCCCCCCCCCGGGGGTTCCTTGAAGCTTTCTTT
D gene: NA; J gene: TRBJ1-1; V gene: TRBV19; clone size: NA; CDR3 protein: CASSPGVVTEAFF; CDR3 DNA: TGTGCTTCTTCGCCAGGGGTTGTCACTGAAGCTTTCTTT
D gene: TRBD1; J gene: TRBJ1-6; V gene: TRBV18; clone size: NA; CDR3 protein: CASSPGTGGSAPLHF; CDR3 DNA: TGTGCCAGCTCACCCGGGACAGGGGGCAGTGCACCCCTCCACTTT
D gene: TRBD2; J gene: TRBJ2-1; V gene: TRBV2; clone size: NA; CDR3 protein: CASSDIVGGGILSSYNEQFF; CDR3 DNA: TGTGCCAGCAGTGATATCGTTGGCGGGGGAATTCTTAGCTCCTACAATGAGCAGTTCTTC
D gene: NA; J gene: TRBJ1-2; V gene: TRBV7-1; clone size: NA; CDR3 protein: CASSRGISRGKTYGYTF; CDR3 DNA: TGTGCCAGCAGCAGAGGGATATCACGAGGGAAGACCTATGGCTACACCTTC
D gene: TRBD1; J gene: TRBJ1-1; V gene: TRBV9; clone size: NA; CDR3 protein: CASSVGGTGLNTEAFF; CDR3 DNA: TGTGCCAGCAGCGTAGGAGGGACAGGGCTGAACACTGAAGCTTTCTTT
D gene: NA; J gene: TRBJ1-3; V gene: TRBV7-9; clone size: NA; CDR3 protein: CASSLASGNTIYF; CDR3 DNA: TGTGCCAGCAGCTTAGCCTCTGGAAACACCATATATTTT